A single sample is the source of the 5 T cell receptor beta chains below, sequenced in a study of OX40 agonist ivuxolimab in advanced cancers. The protocol was immunoSEQ multiplex PCR, while the TCRdb copy is restricted to in-frame clones and leaves out a portion. The table has roughly 80,000 clones, approximately 84% seen once; the top ten hold under 3.5%. Material: CD4+ or CD8+ T cells sorted from blood, obtained in a trial of the OX40 agonist ivuxolimab. The receptors shown here come from an adult with an advanced solid tumor such as melanoma, head and neck, liver or kidney cancer.

This clone was seen a few times. The chain employs TRBV6-5 and TRBJ1-2; tentative D call: TRBD1 (5 bases). Germline V gene sequence: CDR1 MNHEY, CDR2 SVGAGI. CDR3 length: 12 amino acids. V dropped 10 bases and J dropped 1 base, with 10 bases sitting between them. CDR3 bases: TGTGCCACCGGGGACCTTAACTATGGCTACACCTTC. Translation: CATGDLNYGYTF.

The chain combines TRBV9 with TRBJ2-3; the D gene is possibly TRBD1 (6 bases). This CDR3 spans 15 amino acids. Germline values: CDR1 SGDLS, CDR2 YYNGEE. With 3 bases removed from V and 1 base from J, the gap between germline ends came to 12 bases. This CDR3 reads CASSEGDTRTDTQYF. Here the CDR3 DNA reads TGTGCCAGCAGCGAGGGGGACACTCGCACAGATACGCAGTATTTT.

V usage is TRBV10-1 and J usage is TRBJ1-5, with D uncertain. This CDR3 region has 13 residues. V lost 0 bases and J 6 bases, leaving 6 bases between the germline ends. Germline V gives CDR1 WNHNN, CDR2 SYGVQD (reference sequence). This CDR3 is CASSESPGQPQHF. CDR3 DNA: TGCGCCAGCAGTGAGTCCCCGGGTCAGCCCCAGCATTTT.

The chain combines TRBV5-4 with TRBJ2-7; a weak D match, TRBD1 (5 bases). The CDR3 runs 13 residues. The ends were cut back, 9 bases at V and 7 bases at J, with 20 bases in the middle. CDR1 and CDR2 from the germline V gene are SGHNT and YYREEE (reference sequence). The CDR3 reads CATQLERGGEQYV. CDR3 DNA sequence: TGTGCCACCCAGCTTGAAAGGGGCGGAGAGCAGTACGTC.

This clone was found once. The chain carries TRBV19 and TRBJ2-5; perhaps TRBD2 as D (5 bases). The length of the CDR3 is 14 residues. Germline values: CDR1 LNHDA, CDR2 SQIVND (reference sequence). V was trimmed by 3 bases and J by 4 bases, leaving 12 bases between them. The CDR3 DNA sequence: TGTGCCAGTAGTATGCTGCACAGCGGAGAGACCCAGTACTTC. Its translation is CASSMLHSGETQYF.